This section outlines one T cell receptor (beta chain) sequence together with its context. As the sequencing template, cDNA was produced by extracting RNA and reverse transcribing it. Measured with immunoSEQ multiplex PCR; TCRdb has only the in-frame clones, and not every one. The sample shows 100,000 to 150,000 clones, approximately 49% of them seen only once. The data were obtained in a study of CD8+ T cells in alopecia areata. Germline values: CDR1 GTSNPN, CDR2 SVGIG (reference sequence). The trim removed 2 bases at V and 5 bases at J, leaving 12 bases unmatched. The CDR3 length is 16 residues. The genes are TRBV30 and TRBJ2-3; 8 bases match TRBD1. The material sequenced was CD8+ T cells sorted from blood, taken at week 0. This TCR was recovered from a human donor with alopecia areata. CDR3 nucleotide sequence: TGTGCCTGGAGTTTAGTAGGGACAGGTGGAATAGATACGCAGTATTTT. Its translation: CAWSLVGTGGIDTQYF.